This T cell receptor beta chain was recovered during a study of T cell repertoires in aging, cancer and after chemotherapy. Multiplex touch-down PCR with TRB-A/B primers amplified rearranged V-D-J TRB sequences. Each CDR3 protein is one row after TCRdb ran MiXCR on the multiplex PCR reads. This repertoire shows around 12,000 distinct CDR3 sequences, 21% found once; its top ten account for 5% to 6%. Peripheral blood genomic DNA, not sorted cells or RNA, was the template. The CDR3 totals 10 residues. Trimming shortened V by 2 bases and J by 10 bases, and 8 bases separated the two germline ends. CDR1 and CDR2 from the germline V gene are GTSNPN and SVGIG (reference sequence). By share of the sample, this clonotype is medium-sized.

The sequenced sample consisted of blood. The rearrangement links TRBV30 to TRBJ1-2, with D uncertain. The clonotype originates from a human donor in good health. CDR3 region: CAWSRVLYTF. The CDR3 bases are TGTGCCTGGAGTAGAGTCCTCTACACCTTC.